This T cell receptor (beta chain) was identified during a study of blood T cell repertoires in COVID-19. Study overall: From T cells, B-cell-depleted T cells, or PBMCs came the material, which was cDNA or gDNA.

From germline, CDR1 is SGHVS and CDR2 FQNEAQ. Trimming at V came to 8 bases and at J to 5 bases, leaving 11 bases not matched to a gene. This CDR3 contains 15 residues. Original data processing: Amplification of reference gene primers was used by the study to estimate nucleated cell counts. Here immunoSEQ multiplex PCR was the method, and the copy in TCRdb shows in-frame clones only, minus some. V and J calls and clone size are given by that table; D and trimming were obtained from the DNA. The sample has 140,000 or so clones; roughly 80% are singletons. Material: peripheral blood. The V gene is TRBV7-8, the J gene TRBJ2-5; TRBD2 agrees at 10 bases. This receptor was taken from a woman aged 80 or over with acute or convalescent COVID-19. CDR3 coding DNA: TGTGCCAGCGCTCTGAGAAGCGGGAGGGTCGAGACCCAGTACTTC. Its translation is CASALRSGRVETQYF.